This T cell receptor (beta chain) came from a study of T cell changes during pregnancy in multiple sclerosis. The sample holds a few counts of this clone. Libraries were prepared by immunoSEQ multiplex PCR; TCRdb keeps only in-frame clonotypes and omits some of them. This sample has some 33,000 clones, with about nine tenths found just once. CDR3 length: 13 amino acids. The junction had 7 bases not matched to a gene; V was cut back by 8 bases and J by 3 bases. CDR1 is SNHLY and CDR2 is FYNNEI in the germline V gene. This chain uses TRBV2 with TRBJ2-7; 7 nucleotides line up with TRBD1. The clonotype comes from a female donor with multiple sclerosis, enrolled in a pregnancy study. Sequencing was performed on CD8+ T cells from peripheral blood mononuclear cells, taken in the third trimester of pregnancy. CDR3 sequence reads: CASLGDRNYEQYF. In nucleotides, the CDR3 is TGTGCCAGCTTAGGGGACAGAAACTACGAGCAGTACTTC.